Below, 16 T cell receptor beta chains from the same sample are listed, as sequenced in a study of OX40 agonist ivuxolimab in advanced cancers. The data were produced by immunoSEQ multiplex PCR, yet TCRdb's version contains in-frame clones alone and is incomplete. The data hold around 38,000 clones, with around 82% observed a single time. The sample was CD4+ or CD8+ T cells sorted from blood, taken in a trial of the OX40 agonist ivuxolimab. The receptors shown here come from an adult with an advanced solid tumor such as melanoma, head and neck, liver or kidney cancer.

The chain joins TRBV6-1 to TRBJ1-2, with a weak D call TRBD1 (5 bases). CDR3 size: 18 residues. Germline CDR1 reads MNHNS; CDR2 reads SASEGT. V lost 1 base and J lost 5, with 23 bases in between. This CDR3 is CASSEGLYGVRGRYGYTF. The CDR3 DNA follows: TGTGCCAGCAGTGAAGGCTTATATGGGGTAAGGGGACGGTATGGCTACACCTTC.

The chain joins TRBV2 to TRBJ1-1, with D possibly being TRBD1 (5 bases). CDR1 is SNHLY, CDR2 FYNNEI, per germline. Deletions cut 7 bases from V and 6 bases from J, with 18 bases between. This CDR3 is 14 amino acids long. The CDR3 spells CASTRLPGGAEAFF. In nucleotides, the CDR3 is TGTGCCAGCACCCGTCTTCCGGGAGGGGCTGAAGCTTTCTTT.

The V call is TRBV7-9, the J call TRBJ1-5, with unresolved D. Germline CDR1 SEHNR, CDR2 FQNEAQ (reference sequence). V was clipped by 5 bases and J by 3 bases, with 11 bases between them. CDR3 length: 14 amino acids. CDR3 sequence: CASSQGRNNQPQHF. The DNA for the CDR3 is TGTGCCAGCAGCCAAGGACGGAACAATCAGCCCCAGCATTTT.

In its sample, this clone was seen once. The rearrangement joins TRBV7-7 to TRBJ2-5; perhaps TRBD2 as D (5 bases). The CDR3 runs to 13 residues. Looked up from germline, CDR1 is SSHAT and CDR2 is FNYEAQ (reference sequence). V dropped 1 base and J dropped 5 bases, with 8 bases sitting between them. The CDR3 spells CASSLVLGETQYF. DNA for the CDR3: TGTGCCAGCAGCTTAGTACTAGGGGAGACCCAGTACTTC.

V is TRBV19 and J is TRBJ2-1; no clear D gene. Germline V gives CDR1 LNHDA, CDR2 SQIVND (reference sequence). Deletions cut 4 bases from V and 10 bases from J, with 11 bases between. The CDR3 is 12 residues long. The CDR3 here is CASSTDFGEQFF. The CDR3 coding sequence is TGTGCCAGTAGTACCGACTTTGGGGAGCAGTTCTTC.

The rearrangement uses TRBV30 and TRBJ1-4; 9 nucleotides agree with TRBD1. CDR1 and CDR2 (germline): GTSNPN, SVGIG (reference sequence). With 5 bases clipped from V and 7 bases from J, the junction kept 5 bases outside the gene matches. CDR3 length: 13 residues. In DNA, the CDR3 is TGTGCCTGGGCCGGGACAGGGCGTGAAAAACTGTTTTTT. The encoded protein is CAWAGTGREKLFF.

The rearrangement links TRBV5-1 to TRBJ2-1; 14 positions match TRBD2. V lost 4 bases and J lost 1; bases outside the gene matches: 7. The CDR3 has 18 amino acids. The V gene's germline CDR1 is SGHRS and CDR2 YFSETQ. The CDR3 nucleotides read TGCGCCAGCAGCCCCAAAGGACTAGCGGGAGGATCCTACAATGAGCAGTTCTTC. Residues: CASSPKGLAGGSYNEQFF.

The V and J genes are TRBV11-2 and TRBJ1-4; 9 nucleotides align to TRBD1. The ends lost 4 bases at V and 1 base at J; junction bases unmatched: 13. Germline loops: CDR1 SGHAT, CDR2 FQNNGV. CDR3 length equals 19 residues. CDR3 in amino acids: CASSSYPGQGGVTNEKLFF. The CDR3 DNA reads TGTGCCAGCAGCTCCTACCCGGGACAGGGCGGCGTAACTAATGAAAAACTGTTTTTT.

The chain couples TRBV10-3 to TRBJ2-7; maybe TRBD2 (6 bases). The germline V gene has CDR1 ENHRY and CDR2 SYGVKD. V lost 10 bases and J lost 2, with 15 bases in between. The CDR3 loop spans 13 amino acids. CDR3 region: CATGEAVAYEQYF. As DNA, the CDR3 is TGTGCCACGGGAGAAGCGGTTGCCTACGAGCAGTACTTC.

This rearrangement joins TRBV7-9 to TRBJ2-1; D is undetermined. CDR1 is SEHNR and CDR2 is FQNEAQ in the germline V gene (reference sequence). The length of the CDR3 is 11 residues. V was pared by 1 base and J by 8 bases, with 3 bases between. The CDR3 spells CASSLEYEQFF. CDR3 coding DNA: TGTGCCAGCAGCTTAGAGTATGAGCAGTTCTTC.

The chain recombines TRBV11-3 with TRBJ2-3, with TRBD2 as a possible D gene (7 bases). V shed 2 bases and J shed 5 bases, with 11 bases lying between them. From germline, CDR1 is SGHNT and CDR2 YENEEA. This CDR3 has 14 residues. The CDR3 sequence: CASSLRGAGDTQYF. CDR3 nucleotide sequence: TGTGCCAGCAGCTTACGGGGGGCGGGAGATACGCAGTATTTT.

The chain is built from TRBV18 and TRBJ2-7; 10 positions match TRBD2. The CDR3 is made up of 16 amino acids. The germline V gene has CDR1 KGHSH and CDR2 LQKENI. The J segment lost 6 bases and the V segment lost 3 bases, leaving 11 bases of the junction unmatched. CDR3 nucleotides: TGTGCCAGCTCACCCGGGATGGCTAGCGGGAGTGGCGAGCAGTACTTC. Residues: CASSPGMASGSGEQYF.

The rearrangement joins TRBV4-1 to TRBJ2-7; TRBD2 agrees at 11 bases. Germline CDR1 MGHRA, CDR2 YSYEKL. The CDR3 consists of 16 residues. V shed 4 bases, J shed 0 bases, and the junction held 5 bases outside the gene matches. The CDR3 sequence is CASSRLAGQSSYEQYF. CDR3 DNA: TGCGCCAGCAGCCGACTAGCGGGACAAAGCTCCTACGAGCAGTACTTC.

V gene TRBV19 combines with J gene TRBJ2-7, with TRBD1 matching 9 bases. The CDR3 length is 15 residues. Germline assignment: CDR1 LNHDA and CDR2 SQIVND (reference sequence). Unmatched junction bases numbered 8, after V lost 5 bases and J lost 3 bases. The CDR3 DNA is TGTGCCAGTAGTCCATGGACAGGGGCGGGCTACGAGCAGTACTTC. It translates to CASSPWTGAGYEQYF.

This chain connects TRBV11-2 to TRBJ2-1, with 12 bases identical to TRBD2. The germline CDR1 and CDR2 sequences are SGHAT and FQNNGV. J lost 2 bases, V lost 4 bases, and 9 bases had no gene match. CDR3 length equals 18 residues. CDR3 sequence (DNA): TGTGCCAGCAGCTCCGGGACTAGCGGGCGAGGGACCTACAATGAGCAGTTCTTC. It encodes CASSSGTSGRGTYNEQFF.

The gene calls are TRBV5-4 and TRBJ2-3; 10 positions agree with TRBD2. Per germline, CDR1 SGHNT and CDR2 YYREEE (reference sequence). This CDR3 is built from 16 residues. With V trimmed by 4 bases and J by 4 bases, 9 bases remained unmatched. As DNA, the CDR3 is TGTGCCAGCAGCGTTCCTCTAGCGGGAGTCGCAGATACGCAGTATTTT. Translated: CASSVPLAGVADTQYF.